The text below deals with one T cell receptor beta chain. This record belongs to a study of blood T cell repertoires in COVID-19. The table came from immunoSEQ multiplex PCR; TCRdb's copy has only in-frame clones and leaves some out. There are roughly 200,000 clones in the sample; 90% occur only once, and 0.62% lies in the top ten. Sequenced input: peripheral blood. The receptor was isolated from a man in his forties or fifties with acute or convalescent COVID-19.

Written as DNA, the CDR3 is TGTGCCTGGAGTGGACATCGAGGCTACACCTTC. Its translation: CAWSGHRGYTF. The chain links TRBV30 to TRBJ1-2; no firm D call. CDR3 length equals 11 residues. From germline, CDR1 is GTSNPN and CDR2 SVGIG (reference sequence). Trimming cost V 1 base and J 8 bases, with 8 bases left between them. The entire variable domain, with the rest obtained from reference TRBV30 and TRBJ1-2, is as follows: SQTIHQWPATLVQPVGSPLSLECTVEGTSNPNLYWYRQAAGRGLQLLFYSVGIGQISSEVPQNLSASRPQDRQFILSSKKLLLSDSGFYLCAWSGHRGYTFGSGTRLTVV.